This T cell receptor (beta chain) emerged from a study of cytotoxic CD8 clonotypes in ibrutinib-treated CLL. Study information: Patients: roughly twelve relapsed/refractory, some 15 treatment-naive, 17 to 18 IGHV unmutated. After a median of around 70 months, about 15 patients stayed remitted and roughly 12 progressed; responses had been partial in approximately 24 and complete in 2.

To note about this clone: Its specificity is not known.

The study's findings and limits: While tracking circulating CD8+ T-cell counts, baseline clonality exceeded that of age-matched healthy donors.

Deep sequencing aimed at 1 in 200,000 to 1 in 1 million T cells' resolution. Sequencing used immunoSEQ multiplex PCR; TCRdb keeps in-frame clones, though not all of them. The sample records about 140,000 clones, around 93% being singletons. The sequences come from PBMCs, collected after 12 months of ibrutinib treatment. The receptor was isolated from a human donor with chronic lymphocytic leukemia.

The CDR3 region has the DNA TGTGCCAGCAGAGGCGACAGAACCACCATATATTTT. Protein product: CASRGDRTTIYF. V gene TRBV7-9 combines with J gene TRBJ1-3; a weak D match, TRBD1 (5 bases). Trimming took off 6 bases at V and 9 bases at J, with 12 bases between the two ends. The germline V gene has CDR1 SEHNR and CDR2 FQNEAQ (reference sequence). CDR3 length: 12 residues.